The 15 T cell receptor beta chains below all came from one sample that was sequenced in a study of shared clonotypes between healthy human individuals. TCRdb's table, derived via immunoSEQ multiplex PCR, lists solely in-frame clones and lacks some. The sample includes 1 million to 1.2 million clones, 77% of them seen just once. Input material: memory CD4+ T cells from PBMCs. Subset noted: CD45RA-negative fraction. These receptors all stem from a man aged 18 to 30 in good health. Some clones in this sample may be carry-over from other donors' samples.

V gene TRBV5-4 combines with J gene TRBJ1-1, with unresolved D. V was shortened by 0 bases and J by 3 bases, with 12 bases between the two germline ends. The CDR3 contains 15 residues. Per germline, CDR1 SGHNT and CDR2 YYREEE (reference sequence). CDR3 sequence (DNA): TGTGCCAGCAGCTTGGCCAAAACGGGAGACACTGAAGCTTTCTTT. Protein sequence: CASSLAKTGDTEAFF.

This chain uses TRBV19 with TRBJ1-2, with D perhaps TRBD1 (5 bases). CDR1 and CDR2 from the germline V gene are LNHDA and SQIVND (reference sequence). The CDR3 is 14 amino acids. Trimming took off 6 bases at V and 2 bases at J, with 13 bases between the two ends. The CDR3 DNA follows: TGTGCCAGTAGGGTCGGGACCGAGAACTATGGCTACACCTTC. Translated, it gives CASRVGTENYGYTF. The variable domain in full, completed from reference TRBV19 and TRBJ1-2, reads DGGITQSPKYLFRKEGQNVTLSCEQNLNHDAMYWYRQDPGQGLRLIYYSQIVNDFQKGDIAEGYSVSREKKESFPLTVTSAQKNPTAFYLCASRVGTENYGYTFGSGTRLTVV.

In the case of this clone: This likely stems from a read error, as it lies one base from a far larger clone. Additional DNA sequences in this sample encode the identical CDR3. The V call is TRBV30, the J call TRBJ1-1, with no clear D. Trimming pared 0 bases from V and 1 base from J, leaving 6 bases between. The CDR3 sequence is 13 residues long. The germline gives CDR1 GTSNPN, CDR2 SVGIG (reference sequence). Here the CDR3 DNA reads TGTGCCTGGAGTGTTGGGCGGAACACTGAAGCTTTCTTT. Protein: CAWSVGRNTEAFF.

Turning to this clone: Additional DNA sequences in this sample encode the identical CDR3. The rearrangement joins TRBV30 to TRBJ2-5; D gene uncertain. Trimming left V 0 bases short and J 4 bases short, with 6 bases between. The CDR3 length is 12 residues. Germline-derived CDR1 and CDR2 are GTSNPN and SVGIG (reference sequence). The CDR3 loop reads CAWSVGGETQYF. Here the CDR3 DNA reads TGTGCCTGGAGTGTAGGTGGAGAGACCCAGTACTTC.

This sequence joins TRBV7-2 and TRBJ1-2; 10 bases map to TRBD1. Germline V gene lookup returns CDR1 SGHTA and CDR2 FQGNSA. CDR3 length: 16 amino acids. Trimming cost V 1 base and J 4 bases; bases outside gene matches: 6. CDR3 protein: CASSLVGTGVGYGYTF. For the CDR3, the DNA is TGTGCCAGCAGCTTAGTCGGGACAGGGGTGGGCTATGGCTACACCTTC.

As DNA, the CDR3 is TGTGCCAGCAGCTGGACTAGTTCGACCTACGAGCAGTACTTC. Its translation: CASSWTSSTYEQYF. The chain is built from TRBV7-2 and TRBJ2-7; TRBD2 matches at 7 bases. Trimming cost V 4 bases and J 2 bases; bases outside gene matches: 5. The CDR3 runs to 14 residues. Germline V gives CDR1 SGHTA, CDR2 FQGNSA.

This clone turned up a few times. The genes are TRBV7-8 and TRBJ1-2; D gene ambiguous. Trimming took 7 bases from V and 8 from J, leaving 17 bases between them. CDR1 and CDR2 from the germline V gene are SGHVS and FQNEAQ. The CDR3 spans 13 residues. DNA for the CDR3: TGTGCCAGCACCCAACCGGGGATAGGGGGCTACACCTTC. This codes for CASTQPGIGGYTF.

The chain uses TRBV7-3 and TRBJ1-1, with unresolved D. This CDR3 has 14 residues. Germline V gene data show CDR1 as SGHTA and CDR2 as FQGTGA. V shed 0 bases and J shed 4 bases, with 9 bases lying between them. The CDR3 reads CASSLTSSFTEAFF. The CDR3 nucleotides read TGTGCCAGCAGCTTAACGAGCAGTTTCACTGAAGCTTTCTTT.

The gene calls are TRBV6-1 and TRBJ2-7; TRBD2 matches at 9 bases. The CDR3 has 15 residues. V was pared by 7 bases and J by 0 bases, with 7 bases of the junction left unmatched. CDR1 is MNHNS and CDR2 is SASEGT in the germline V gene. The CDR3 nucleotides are TGTGCCAGCACCGCCAGCGGGAGGTACTCCTACGAGCAGTACTTC. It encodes CASTASGRYSYEQYF.

CDR3 coding DNA: TGCGCCAGCAGCTTTGATCAGGGAAACACCATATATTTT. As protein: CASSFDQGNTIYF. The V gene is TRBV5-1, the J gene TRBJ1-3, with no clear D. The CDR3 is 13 residues long. The germline V gene encodes CDR1 SGHRS and CDR2 YFSETQ. Trimming cost V 2 bases and J 4 bases, with 7 bases left between them.

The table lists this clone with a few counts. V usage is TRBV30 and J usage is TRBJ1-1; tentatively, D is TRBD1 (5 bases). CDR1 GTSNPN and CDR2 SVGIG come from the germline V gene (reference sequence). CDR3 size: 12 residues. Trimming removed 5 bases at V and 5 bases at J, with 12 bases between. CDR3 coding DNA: TGTGCCTGGCAGGGTCTGTGGACTGAAGCTTTCTTT. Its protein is CAWQGLWTEAFF.

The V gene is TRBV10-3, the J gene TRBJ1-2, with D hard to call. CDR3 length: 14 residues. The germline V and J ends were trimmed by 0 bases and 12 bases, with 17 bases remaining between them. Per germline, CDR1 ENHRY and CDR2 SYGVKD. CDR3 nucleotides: TGTGCCATCAGTGAGTCGATGGGGTCCTTAGTTGACACCTTC. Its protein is CAISESMGSLVDTF.

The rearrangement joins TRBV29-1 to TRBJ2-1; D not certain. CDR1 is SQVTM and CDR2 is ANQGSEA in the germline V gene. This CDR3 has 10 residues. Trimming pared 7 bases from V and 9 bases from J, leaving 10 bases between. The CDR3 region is CSESRGEQFF. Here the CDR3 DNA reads TGCAGCGAGTCTCGCGGTGAGCAGTTCTTC.

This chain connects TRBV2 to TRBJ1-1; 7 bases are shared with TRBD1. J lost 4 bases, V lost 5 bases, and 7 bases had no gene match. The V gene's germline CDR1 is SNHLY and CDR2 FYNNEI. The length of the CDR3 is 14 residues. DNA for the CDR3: TGTGCCAGCAGTCGACAGGGCATATCCACTGAAGCTTTCTTT. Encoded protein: CASSRQGISTEAFF.

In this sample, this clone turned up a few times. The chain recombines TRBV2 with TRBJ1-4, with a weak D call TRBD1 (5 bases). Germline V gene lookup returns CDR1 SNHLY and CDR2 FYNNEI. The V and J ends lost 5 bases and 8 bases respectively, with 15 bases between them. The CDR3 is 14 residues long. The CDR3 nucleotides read TGTGCCAGCAGTTTTAGCGGGGGTGAAGAAAAACTGTTTTTT. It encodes CASSFSGGEEKLFF.